Included here is one TCR beta chain sequence, with context. This sample was included in a study of blood T cell repertoires in COVID-19. Background on the study: COVID-19 samples from acute and convalescent phases originated in the United States, Italy and Spain. Nucleic acid was either cDNA or gDNA, and it came from T cells, B-cell-depleted T cells, or PBMCs.

Study processing details: By means of reference gene primer amplification, nucleated cell counts were estimated. Assay used: immunoSEQ multiplex PCR; TCRdb lists only in-frame clones, some missing. V and J calls and clone size are given by that table; D and trimming were obtained from the DNA. Here the sample spans 250,000 to 350,000 clones, about 88% being singletons. Per germline, CDR1 SGHTA and CDR2 FQGTGA. This CDR3 is 15 amino acids long. V was clipped by 2 bases and J by 0 bases, with 9 bases between them. The source of this sequence is a woman aged 55 to 70 with acute or convalescent COVID-19. The chain uses TRBV7-3 and TRBJ2-3; weak D call: TRBD2 (6 bases). The sequenced material came from peripheral blood. The CDR3, as DNA: TGTGCCAGCAGCTTATACAGCGGGAGCACAGATACGCAGTATTTT. Translation: CASSLYSGSTDTQYF.